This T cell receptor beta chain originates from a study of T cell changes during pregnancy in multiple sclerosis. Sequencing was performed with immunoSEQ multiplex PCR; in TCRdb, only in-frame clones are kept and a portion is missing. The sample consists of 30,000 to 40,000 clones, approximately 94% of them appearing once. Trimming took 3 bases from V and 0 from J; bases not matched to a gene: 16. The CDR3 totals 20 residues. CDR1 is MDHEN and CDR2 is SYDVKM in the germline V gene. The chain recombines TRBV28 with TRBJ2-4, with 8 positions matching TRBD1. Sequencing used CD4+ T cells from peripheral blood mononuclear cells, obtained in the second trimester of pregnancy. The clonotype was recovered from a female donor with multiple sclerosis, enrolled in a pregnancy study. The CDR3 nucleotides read TGTGCCAGCAGTTTCGAGACAGGGGTTAGGGGGACATTAGCCAAAAACATTCAGTACTTC. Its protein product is CASSFETGVRGTLAKNIQYF.